Following are 18 T cell receptor beta chains from one sample sequenced in a study of T-cell reconstitution after alpha-beta-depleted transplantation in children. For TCRbeta, the library was prepared with unique molecular identifiers. TCRdb used MiXCR to reprocess the PCR reads, holding one entry per CDR3 protein. The sample includes some 200,000 distinct CDR3 sequences, roughly 9% of them seen just once. This material consisted of PBMCs from the stem cell graft donor, taken from the stem cell graft. Receptor source: a human donor who donated a stem cell graft to a child with acute lymphoblastic leukemia.

This clonotype has at least ten counts. This chain links TRBV10-2 with TRBJ2-5, with TRBD2 matching 13 bases. The CDR3 contains 15 residues. V dropped 7 bases and J dropped 2; count of bases not matched to a gene: 4. Germline loops: CDR1 WSHSY, CDR2 SAAADI. CDR3 sequence reads: CASNPGLAGQETQYF. The CDR3 region has the DNA TGCGCCAGCAATCCGGGACTAGCGGGGCAAGAGACCCAGTACTTC.

Details on this clonotype: This may stem from a read error, because a much larger clone lies one nucleotide away. The rearrangement uses TRBV20-1 and TRBJ2-5, with a tentative D call TRBD1 (5 bases). CDR3 length equals 14 residues. Trimming took 0 bases from V and 6 from J, leaving 14 bases between them. The germline V gene encodes CDR1 DFQATT and CDR2 SNEGSKA (reference sequence). Here the CDR3 DNA reads TGCAGTGCTAGAGATCGGACACAGGTTCAGACCCAGTACTTC. This translates into CSARDRTQVQTQYF.

This clonotype was seen ten or more times. This chain uses TRBV10-3 with TRBJ1-1, with 9 bases matching TRBD1. This CDR3 is 14 amino acids long. Germline-derived CDR1 and CDR2 are ENHRY and SYGVKD. The V gene end was trimmed by 6 bases and the J gene end by 4 bases; junction bases not matched to a gene: 6. This chain's CDR3 is CAISPGQGPTEAFF. The CDR3 coding sequence is TGTGCCATCAGCCCGGGACAGGGTCCCACTGAAGCTTTCTTT.

The sample holds a few counts of this clonotype. The gene calls are TRBV30 and TRBJ1-1; 7 positions agree with TRBD1. Germline loops: CDR1 GTSNPN, CDR2 SVGIG (reference sequence). V lost 0 bases, J lost 6 bases, and 10 bases stayed unmatched. The CDR3 is 15 amino acids. CDR3 nucleotides: TGTGCCTGGAGTGTACTTCGACAGGGTAGGGCTGAAGCTTTCTTT. It encodes CAWSVLRQGRAEAFF.

This clonotype was detected only a few times. The gene calls are TRBV7-7 and TRBJ2-5, with D tentatively TRBD1 (6 bases). This CDR3 is 15 amino acids long. Germline CDR1 and CDR2: SSHAT and FNYEAQ (reference sequence). Trimming took 4 bases from V and 2 from J, leaving 14 bases between them. The CDR3 DNA follows: TGTGCCAGCAGCTACGCGTCGACAGGACAAGAGACCCAGTACTTC. It is translated as CASSYASTGQETQYF.

This rearrangement joins TRBV20-1 to TRBJ1-1; possibly TRBD1 for D (5 bases). This CDR3 region has 16 residues. Germline V lookup: CDR1 DFQATT, CDR2 SNEGSKA (reference sequence). With 0 bases removed from V and 6 bases from J, the gap between germline ends came to 20 bases. CDR3: CSARDMSRPGDSEAFF. For the CDR3, the DNA is TGCAGTGCTAGAGATATGAGTAGGCCCGGGGACTCTGAAGCTTTCTTT.

The genes are TRBV5-1 and TRBJ1-2, with 10 positions matching TRBD1. Unmatched junction bases numbered 6, after V lost 2 bases and J lost 5 bases. The CDR3 contains 15 residues. Germline CDR1 reads SGHRS; CDR2 reads YFSETQ. CDR3 DNA sequence: TGCGCCAGCAGCTTAGCGACAGGGGGCGGTTATGGCTACACCTTC. This sequence encodes CASSLATGGGYGYTF.

The chain combines TRBV7-9 with TRBJ2-3; 8 positions agree with TRBD2. The germline gives CDR1 SEHNR, CDR2 FQNEAQ (reference sequence). The CDR3 runs to 17 residues. Trimming removed 2 bases from V and 3 bases from J; junction bases left unmatched: 10. The CDR3 protein is CASSLLDGGAETDTQYF. CDR3 in DNA: TGTGCCAGCAGCTTATTGGACGGGGGGGCTGAGACAGATACGCAGTATTTT.

The rearrangement links TRBV5-4 to TRBJ2-1, with 9 bases fitting TRBD2. Looked up from germline, CDR1 is SGHNT and CDR2 is YYREEE (reference sequence). The CDR3 contains 20 residues. V lost 0 bases and J lost 0; bases outside the gene matches: 13. In nucleotides, the CDR3 is TGTGCCAGCAGCTTGGTGTTTAGCGGGGGCCTCTCGAGCTCCTACAATGAGCAGTTCTTC. Protein product: CASSLVFSGGLSSSYNEQFF.

This clonotype was counted at least ten times. V gene TRBV3-1 combines with J gene TRBJ2-1; 8 bases fit TRBD1. This CDR3 has 14 residues. The germline CDR1 and CDR2 sequences are LGHDT and YNNKEL (reference sequence). V lost 7 bases to trimming and J lost 7 bases; unmatched junction nucleotides: 9. CDR3 loop: CASTPRTGRNEQFF. CDR3 DNA sequence: TGTGCCAGCACGCCCCGGACAGGGAGGAATGAGCAGTTCTTC.

The genes are TRBV20-1 and TRBJ2-3; tentative D call: TRBD1 (7 bases). With 5 bases removed from V and 6 bases from J, the gap between germline ends came to 21 bases. CDR3 length: 15 residues. The germline gives CDR1 DFQATT, CDR2 SNEGSKA (reference sequence). The CDR3 is CSAPMFVGGQDTQYF. For the CDR3, the DNA is TGCAGTGCTCCCATGTTTGTGGGGGGACAGGATACGCAGTATTTT.

This clonotype showed up just a few times. The rearrangement links TRBV5-1 to TRBJ1-2; no firm D call. V was clipped by 0 bases and J by 2 bases, with 11 bases between them. The CDR3 covers 15 residues. Germline lookup yields CDR1 SGHRS and CDR2 YFSETQ. CDR3 region: CASSLAAGLNYGYTF. CDR3 nucleotides: TGCGCCAGCAGCTTGGCGGCAGGACTCAACTATGGCTACACCTTC. Full variable domain (outside the CDR3, taken from reference TRBV5-1 and TRBJ1-2): KAGVTQTPRYLIKTRGQQVTLSCSPISGHRSVSWYQQTPGQGLQFLFEYFSETQRNKGNFPGRFSGRQFSNSRSEMNVSTLELGDSALYLCASSLAAGLNYGYTFGSGTRLTVV.

The J gene is TRBJ1-4, the V gene TRBV7-8; possible D gene TRBD1, 6 bases. The germline V and J ends were trimmed by 5 bases and 7 bases, with 17 bases remaining between them. The CDR3 extends over 15 amino acids. CDR1 is SGHVS and CDR2 is FQNEAQ in the germline V gene. The CDR3 sequence is CASSKAGQGSEKLFF. The CDR3 nucleotides read TGTGCCAGCAGCAAAGCGGGGCAGGGGAGTGAAAAACTGTTTTTT.

This clonotype was seen many times. The V call is TRBV20-1, the J call TRBJ2-7, with 8 bases identical to TRBD1. Trimming removed 0 bases from V and 6 bases from J; junction bases left unmatched: 7. This CDR3 has 14 residues. CDR1 is DFQATT, CDR2 SNEGSKA, per germline (reference sequence). The CDR3, as DNA: TGCAGTGCTAGAGATTCCCAGGGGGCGGGCGAGCAGTACTTC. Residues: CSARDSQGAGEQYF.

Many counts were recorded for this clonotype. J is TRBJ2-3 and V is TRBV29-1, with D unclear. Germline V gene sequence: CDR1 SQVTM, CDR2 ANQGSEA. The CDR3 consists of 13 residues. Trimming stripped 5 bases from V and 0 bases from J, with 9 bases between. DNA for the CDR3: TGCAGCGTTCGGACGTTTAGCACAGATACGCAGTATTTT. Translated, it gives CSVRTFSTDTQYF.

The chain recombines TRBV18 with TRBJ1-1; D perhaps matches TRBD1 (6 bases). CDR1 KGHSH and CDR2 LQKENI come from the germline V gene. Trimming pared 1 base from V and 0 bases from J, leaving 18 bases between. The length of the CDR3 is 18 residues. CDR3 residues: CASSPRPLGEGVNTEAFF. Written as DNA, the CDR3 is TGTGCCAGCTCACCACGACCCTTGGGGGAGGGGGTGAACACTGAAGCTTTCTTT.

This clonotype was picked up many times. This chain links TRBV5-1 with TRBJ2-3, with D uncertain. CDR3 length: 14 amino acids. The ends were cut back, 4 bases at V and 6 bases at J, with 15 bases in the middle. The germline CDR1 and CDR2 sequences are SGHRS and YFSETQ. The CDR3, as DNA: TGCGCCAGCAGCCCGAATGACTGGTCTGATACGCAGTATTTT. Translating gives CASSPNDWSDTQYF.

This clonotype was detected many times. The chain carries TRBV5-1 and TRBJ2-5; TRBD2 is a possible D gene (7 bases). The CDR3 extends over 15 amino acids. Germline V gene data show CDR1 as SGHRS and CDR2 as YFSETQ. V lost 4 bases to trimming and J lost 2 bases, with 15 bases between them. This CDR3 reads CASSPGGSQQETQYF. The CDR3 coding sequence is TGCGCCAGCAGCCCGGGGGGCAGTCAACAAGAGACCCAGTACTTC.